This T cell receptor (beta chain) was recovered during a study of identical twins. For this clonotype: The antigen is undetermined.

Study results and limitations: Within monozygotic twins, out-of-frame TCR alpha sharing was underestimated by the models.

Trimming cost V 5 bases and J 5 bases; bases outside gene matches: 8. The CDR3 totals 15 residues. The germline gives CDR1 LNHDA, CDR2 SQIVND (reference sequence). Template switching introduced a universal primer site, and the cDNA bore unique molecular identifiers. MiXCR, applied by TCRdb to the 5' RACE reads, yields one record per CDR3 protein. The table includes 1,800,000 or so distinct CDR3 sequences, roughly a third detected once. V is TRBV19 and J is TRBJ1-1; 10 bases map to TRBD1. The specimen sequenced was cord blood. The source of this sequence is a newborn girl in good health. The CDR3 loop reads CASSFGQGGRTEAFF. The DNA of the CDR3 is TGTGCCAGTAGTTTCGGACAGGGGGGACGGACTGAAGCTTTCTTT.